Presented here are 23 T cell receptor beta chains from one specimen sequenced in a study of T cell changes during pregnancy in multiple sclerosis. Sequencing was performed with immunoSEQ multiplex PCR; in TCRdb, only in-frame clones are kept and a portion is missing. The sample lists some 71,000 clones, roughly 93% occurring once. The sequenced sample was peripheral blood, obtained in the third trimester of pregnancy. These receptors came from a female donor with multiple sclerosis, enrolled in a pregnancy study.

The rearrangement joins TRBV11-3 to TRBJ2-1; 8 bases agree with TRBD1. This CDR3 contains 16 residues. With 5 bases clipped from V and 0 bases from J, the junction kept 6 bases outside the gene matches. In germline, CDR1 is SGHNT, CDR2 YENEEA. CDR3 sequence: CASSPRQGSSYNEQFF. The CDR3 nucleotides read TGTGCCAGCAGCCCGCGACAGGGGAGCTCCTACAATGAGCAGTTCTTC.

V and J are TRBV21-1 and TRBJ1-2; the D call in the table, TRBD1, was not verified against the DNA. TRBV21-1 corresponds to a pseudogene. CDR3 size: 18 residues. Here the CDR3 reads CASSKAASTGSPYYGYTF. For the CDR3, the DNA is TGTGCCAGCAGCAAAGCCGCCTCGACAGGCAGCCCTTACTATGGCTACACCTTC.

The chain's CDR3 is CASSLTGELTEKLFF. The CDR3 nucleotides read TGCGCCAGCAGCTTGACTGGGGAGCTTACTGAAAAACTGTTTTTT. This sequence joins TRBV5-1 and TRBJ1-4; D call uncertain. Germline values: CDR1 SGHRS, CDR2 YFSETQ. The ends were cut back, 1 base at V and 7 bases at J, with 14 bases in the middle. The CDR3 spans 15 residues.

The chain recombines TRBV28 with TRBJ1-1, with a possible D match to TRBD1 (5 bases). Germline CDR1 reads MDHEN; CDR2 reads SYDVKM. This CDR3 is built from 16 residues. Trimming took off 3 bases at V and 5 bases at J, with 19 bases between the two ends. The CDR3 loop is CASSLNPSWGGTEAFF. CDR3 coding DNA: TGTGCCAGCAGTTTGAATCCCTCCTGGGGGGGGACTGAAGCTTTCTTT.

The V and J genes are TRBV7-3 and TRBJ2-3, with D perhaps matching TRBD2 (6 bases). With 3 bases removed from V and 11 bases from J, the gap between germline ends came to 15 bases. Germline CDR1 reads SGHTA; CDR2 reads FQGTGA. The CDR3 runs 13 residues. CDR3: CASSFQGGGEQYF. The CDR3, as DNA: TGTGCCAGCAGCTTCCAGGGTGGAGGGGAGCAGTATTTT.

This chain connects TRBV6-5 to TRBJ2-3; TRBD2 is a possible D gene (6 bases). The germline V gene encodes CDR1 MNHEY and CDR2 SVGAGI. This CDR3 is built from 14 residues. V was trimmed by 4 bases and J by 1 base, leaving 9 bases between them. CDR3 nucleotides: TGTGCCAGCAGTTGGGGCGGGGGCACAGATACGCAGTATTTT. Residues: CASSWGGGTDTQYF.

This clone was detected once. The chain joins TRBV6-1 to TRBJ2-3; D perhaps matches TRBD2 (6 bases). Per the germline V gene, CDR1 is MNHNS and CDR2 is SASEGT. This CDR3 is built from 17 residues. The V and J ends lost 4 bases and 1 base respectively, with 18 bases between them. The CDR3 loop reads CASSGRDSISGTDTQYF. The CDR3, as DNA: TGTGCCAGCAGTGGGCGGGACTCCATCTCGGGCACAGATACGCAGTATTTT.

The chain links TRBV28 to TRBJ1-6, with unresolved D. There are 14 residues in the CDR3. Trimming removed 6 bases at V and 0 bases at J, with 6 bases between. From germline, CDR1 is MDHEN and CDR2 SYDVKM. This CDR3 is CASRGSSYNSPLHF. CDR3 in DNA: TGTGCCAGCAGGGGGAGCTCCTATAATTCACCCCTCCACTTT.

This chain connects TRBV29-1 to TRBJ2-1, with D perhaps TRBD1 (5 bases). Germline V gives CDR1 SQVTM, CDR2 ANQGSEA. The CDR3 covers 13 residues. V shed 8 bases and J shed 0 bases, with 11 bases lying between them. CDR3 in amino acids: CSTRQTSYNEQFF. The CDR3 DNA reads TGCAGCACACGACAGACCTCCTACAATGAGCAGTTCTTC.

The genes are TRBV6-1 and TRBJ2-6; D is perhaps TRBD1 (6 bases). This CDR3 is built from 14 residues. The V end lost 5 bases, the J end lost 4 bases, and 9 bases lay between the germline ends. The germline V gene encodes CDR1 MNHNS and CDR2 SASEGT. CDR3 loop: CASSSGDGANVLTF. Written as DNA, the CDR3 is TGTGCCAGCAGTTCAGGGGACGGGGCCAACGTCCTGACTTTC.

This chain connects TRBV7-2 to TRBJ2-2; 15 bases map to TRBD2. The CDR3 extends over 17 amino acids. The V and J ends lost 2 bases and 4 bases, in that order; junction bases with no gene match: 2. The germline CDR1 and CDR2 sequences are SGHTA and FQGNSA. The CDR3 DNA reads TGTGCCAGCAGCTTAATGGGACTAGCGGGGGGCACCGGGGAGCTGTTTTTT. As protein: CASSLMGLAGGTGELFF.

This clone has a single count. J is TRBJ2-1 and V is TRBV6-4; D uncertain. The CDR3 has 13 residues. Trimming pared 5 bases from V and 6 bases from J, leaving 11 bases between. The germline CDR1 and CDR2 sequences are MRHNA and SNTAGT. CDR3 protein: CASSPQRSNEQFF. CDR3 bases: TGTGCCAGCAGTCCCCAACGTAGCAATGAGCAGTTCTTC.

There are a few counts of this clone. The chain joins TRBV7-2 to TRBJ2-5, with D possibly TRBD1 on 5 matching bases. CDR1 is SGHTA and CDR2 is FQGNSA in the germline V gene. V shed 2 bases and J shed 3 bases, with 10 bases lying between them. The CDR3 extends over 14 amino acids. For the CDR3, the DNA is TGTGCCAGCAGCTTACTCACCAGGGAAGAGACCCAGTACTTC. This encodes CASSLLTREETQYF.

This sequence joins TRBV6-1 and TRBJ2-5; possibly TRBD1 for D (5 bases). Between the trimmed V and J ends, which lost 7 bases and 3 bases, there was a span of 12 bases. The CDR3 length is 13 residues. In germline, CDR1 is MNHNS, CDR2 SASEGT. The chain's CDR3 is CASNRQGKETQYF. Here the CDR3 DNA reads TGTGCCAGCAACCGGCAGGGTAAAGAGACCCAGTACTTC.

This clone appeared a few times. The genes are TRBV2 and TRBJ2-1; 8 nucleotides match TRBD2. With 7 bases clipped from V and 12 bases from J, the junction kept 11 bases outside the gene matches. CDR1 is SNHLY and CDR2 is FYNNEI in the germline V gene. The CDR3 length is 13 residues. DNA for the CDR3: TGTGCCAGCACCGGAGAGCGGGGGCAGGGGCAGTTCTTC. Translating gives CASTGERGQGQFF. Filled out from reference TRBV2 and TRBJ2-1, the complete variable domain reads EPEVTQTPSHQVTQMGQEVILRCVPISNHLYFYWYRQILGQKVEFLVSFYNNEISEKSEIFDDQFSVERPDGSNFTLKIRSTKLEDSAMYFCASTGERGQGQFFGPGTRLTVL.

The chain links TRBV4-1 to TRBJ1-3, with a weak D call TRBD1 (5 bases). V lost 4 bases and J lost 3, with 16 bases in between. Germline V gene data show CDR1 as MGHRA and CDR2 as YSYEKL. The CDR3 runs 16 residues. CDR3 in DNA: TGCGCCAGCAGCCTGGCAGGGTCAGGTTATGGAAACACCATATATTTT. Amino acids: CASSLAGSGYGNTIYF.

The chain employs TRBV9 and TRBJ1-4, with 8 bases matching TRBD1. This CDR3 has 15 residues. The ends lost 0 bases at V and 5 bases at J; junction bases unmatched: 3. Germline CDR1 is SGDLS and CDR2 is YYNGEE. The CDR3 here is CASSVGGTGNEKLFF. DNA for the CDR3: TGTGCCAGCAGCGTAGGAGGGACAGGAAATGAAAAACTGTTTTTT.

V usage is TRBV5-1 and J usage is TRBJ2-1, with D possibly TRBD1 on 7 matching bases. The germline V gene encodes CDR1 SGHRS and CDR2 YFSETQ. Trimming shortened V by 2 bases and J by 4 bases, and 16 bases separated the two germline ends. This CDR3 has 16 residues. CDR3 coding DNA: TGCGCCAGCAGCTTACGCCAGGGGGGCGTTTACAATGAGCAGTTCTTC. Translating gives CASSLRQGGVYNEQFF.

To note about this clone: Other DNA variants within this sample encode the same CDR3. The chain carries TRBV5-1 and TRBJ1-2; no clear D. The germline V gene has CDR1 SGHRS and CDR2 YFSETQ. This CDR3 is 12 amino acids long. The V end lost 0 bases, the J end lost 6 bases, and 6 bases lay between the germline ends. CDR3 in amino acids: CASSLAGDGYTF. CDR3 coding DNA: TGCGCCAGCAGCTTGGCCGGGGATGGCTACACCTTC.

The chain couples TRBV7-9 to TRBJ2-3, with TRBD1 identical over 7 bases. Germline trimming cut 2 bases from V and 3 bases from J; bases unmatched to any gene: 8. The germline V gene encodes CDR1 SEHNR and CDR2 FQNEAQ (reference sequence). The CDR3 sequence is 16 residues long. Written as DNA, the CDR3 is TGTGCCAGCAGCTTAATGGGACAGACAATAACAGATACGCAGTATTTT. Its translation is CASSLMGQTITDTQYF.

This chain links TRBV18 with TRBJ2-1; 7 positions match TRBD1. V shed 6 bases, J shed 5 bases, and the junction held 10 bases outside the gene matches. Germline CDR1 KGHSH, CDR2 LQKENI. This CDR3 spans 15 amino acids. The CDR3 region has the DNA TGTGCCAGCTCGTTATTGACAGGGCCCAACAATGAGCAGTTCTTC. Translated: CASSLLTGPNNEQFF.

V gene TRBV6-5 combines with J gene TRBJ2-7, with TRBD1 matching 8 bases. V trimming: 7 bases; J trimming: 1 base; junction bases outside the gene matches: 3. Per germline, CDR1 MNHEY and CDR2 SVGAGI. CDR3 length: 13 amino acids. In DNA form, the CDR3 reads TGTGCCAGCAAGACAGGGGTATCCTACGAGCAGTACTTC. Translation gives CASKTGVSYEQYF.

Here the CDR3 DNA reads TGTGCCTGGACCCCCCCCGGGCTAGCGGGGGGTTACAATGAGCAGTTCTTC. Translation: CAWTPPGLAGGYNEQFF. The chain links TRBV30 to TRBJ2-1, with 11 bases lining up with TRBD2. V shed 4 bases and J 4 bases; nucleotides not matched to a gene: 12. From germline, CDR1 is GTSNPN and CDR2 SVGIG (reference sequence). There are 17 residues in the CDR3.